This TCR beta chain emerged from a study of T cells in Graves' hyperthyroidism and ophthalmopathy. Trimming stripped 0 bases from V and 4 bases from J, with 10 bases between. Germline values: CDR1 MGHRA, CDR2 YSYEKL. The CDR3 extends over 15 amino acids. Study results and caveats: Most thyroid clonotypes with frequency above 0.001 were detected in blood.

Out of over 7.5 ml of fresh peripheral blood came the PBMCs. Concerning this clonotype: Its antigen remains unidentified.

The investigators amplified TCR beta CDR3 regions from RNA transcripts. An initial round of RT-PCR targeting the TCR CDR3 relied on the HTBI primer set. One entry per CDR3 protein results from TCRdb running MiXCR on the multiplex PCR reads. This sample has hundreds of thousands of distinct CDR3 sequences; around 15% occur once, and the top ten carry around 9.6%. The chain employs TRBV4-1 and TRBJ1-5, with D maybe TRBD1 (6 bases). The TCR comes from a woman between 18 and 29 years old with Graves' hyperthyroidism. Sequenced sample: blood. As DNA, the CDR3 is TGCGCCAGCAGCCAAGAATGGGGGGCAAATCAGCCCCAGCATTTT. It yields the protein CASSQEWGANQPQHF.